Included here is one T cell receptor beta chain sequence, with context. The target antigen is unknown. One end of the junction fails to match germline, which may point to a read error. This entry is derived from a study of cytomegalovirus exposure and HLA in healthy donors. Study background: Across more than 350 genotyped donors, 81% landed in the Caucasian-associated ancestry cluster. Study-level points and caveats: After further analysis at a later stage, 15,000 to 20,000 TCR beta sequences were associated with HLA alleles at 0.05 false discovery rate. Presence/absence analyses rested on an assumption that sequencing depth was roughly uniform across donors. The study flagged some 170 TCR beta chains as cytomegalovirus-associated.

The CDR3 covers 14 residues. Germline values: CDR1 MNHEY, CDR2 SMNVEV (reference sequence). PCR primers comprised 60 Vbeta and 13 Jbeta primers. Libraries were prepared by immunoSEQ multiplex PCR; TCRdb keeps only in-frame clonotypes and omits some of them. The data hold about 77,000 clones, with around 84% observed a single time. The sequenced sample was PBMCs. The source of this sequence is a man aged 40-55 years in good health and CMV-seronegative. This chain links TRBV27 with TRBJ1-1, with a weak D call TRBD1 (5 bases). The CDR3 nucleotides read TGTGCCACCAGTTTACAGGTTGGCTATCCTGAAGCTTTCTTT. Its translation: CATSLQVGYPEAFF.